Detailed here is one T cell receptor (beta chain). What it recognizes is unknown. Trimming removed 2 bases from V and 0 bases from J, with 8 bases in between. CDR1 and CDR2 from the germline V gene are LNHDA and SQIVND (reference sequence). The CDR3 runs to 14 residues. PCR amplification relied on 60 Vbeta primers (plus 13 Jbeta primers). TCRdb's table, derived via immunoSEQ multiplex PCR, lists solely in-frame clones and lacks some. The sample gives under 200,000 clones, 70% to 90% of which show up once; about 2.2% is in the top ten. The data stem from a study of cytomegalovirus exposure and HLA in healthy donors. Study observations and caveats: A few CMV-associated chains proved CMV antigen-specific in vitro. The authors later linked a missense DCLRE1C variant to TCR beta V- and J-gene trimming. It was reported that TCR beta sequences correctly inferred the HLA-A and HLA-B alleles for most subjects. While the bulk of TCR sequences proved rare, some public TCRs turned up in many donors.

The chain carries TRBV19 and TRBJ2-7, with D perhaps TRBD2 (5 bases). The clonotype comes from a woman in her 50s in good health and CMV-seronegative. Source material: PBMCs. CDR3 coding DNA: TGTGCCAGTAGTATAACGGGGAACTCCTACGAGCAGTACTTC. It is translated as CASSITGNSYEQYF.